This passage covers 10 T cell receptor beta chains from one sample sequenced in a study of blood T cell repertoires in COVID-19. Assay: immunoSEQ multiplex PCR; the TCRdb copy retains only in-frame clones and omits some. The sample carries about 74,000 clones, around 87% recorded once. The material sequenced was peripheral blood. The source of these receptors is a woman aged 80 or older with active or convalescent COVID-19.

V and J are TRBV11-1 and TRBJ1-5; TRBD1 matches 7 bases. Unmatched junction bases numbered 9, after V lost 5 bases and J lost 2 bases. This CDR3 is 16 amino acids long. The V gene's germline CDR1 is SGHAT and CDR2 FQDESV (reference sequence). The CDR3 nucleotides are TGTGCCAGCAGCCTACCTGGACAGGAGGGCAATCAGCCCCAGCATTTT. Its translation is CASSLPGQEGNQPQHF.

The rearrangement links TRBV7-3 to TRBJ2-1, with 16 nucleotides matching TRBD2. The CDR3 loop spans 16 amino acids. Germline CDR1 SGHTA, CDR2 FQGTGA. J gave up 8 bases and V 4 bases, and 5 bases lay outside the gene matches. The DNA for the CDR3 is TGTGCCAGCAGCTCCTCGGGACTAGCGGGGGGGCATGAGCAGTTCTTC. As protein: CASSSSGLAGGHEQFF.

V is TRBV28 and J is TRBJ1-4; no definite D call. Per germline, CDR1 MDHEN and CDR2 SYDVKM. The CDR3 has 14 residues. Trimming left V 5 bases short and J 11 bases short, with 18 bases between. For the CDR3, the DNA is TGTGCCAGCAGTCCCTCGAGTCAAATGGGCAAACTGTTTTTT. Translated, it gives CASSPSSQMGKLFF.

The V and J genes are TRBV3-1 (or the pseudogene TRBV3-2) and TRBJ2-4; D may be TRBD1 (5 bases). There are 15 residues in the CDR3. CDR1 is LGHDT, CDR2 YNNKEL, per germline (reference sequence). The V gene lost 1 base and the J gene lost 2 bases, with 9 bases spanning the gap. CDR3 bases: TGTGCCAGCAGCCAAGGCGCAGGGCCCAAAAACATTCAGTACTTC. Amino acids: CASSQGAGPKNIQYF.

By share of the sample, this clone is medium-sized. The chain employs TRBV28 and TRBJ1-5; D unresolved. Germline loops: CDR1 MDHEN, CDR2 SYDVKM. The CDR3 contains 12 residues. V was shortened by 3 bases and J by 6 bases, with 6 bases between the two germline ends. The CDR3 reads CASSFEVQPQHF. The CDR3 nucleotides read TGTGCCAGCAGTTTCGAGGTTCAGCCCCAGCATTTT.

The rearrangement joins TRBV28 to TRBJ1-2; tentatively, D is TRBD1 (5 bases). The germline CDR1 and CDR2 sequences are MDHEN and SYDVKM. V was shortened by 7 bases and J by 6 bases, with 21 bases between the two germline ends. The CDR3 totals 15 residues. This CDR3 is CASTPGGVGLNGYTF. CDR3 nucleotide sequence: TGTGCCAGCACCCCCGGGGGGGTTGGGTTAAATGGCTACACCTTC.

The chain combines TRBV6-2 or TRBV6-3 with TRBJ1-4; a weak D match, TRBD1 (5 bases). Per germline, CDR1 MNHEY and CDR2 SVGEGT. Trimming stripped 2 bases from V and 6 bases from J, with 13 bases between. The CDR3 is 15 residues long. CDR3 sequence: CASSYGRGRDEKLFF. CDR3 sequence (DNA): TGTGCCAGCAGTTACGGACGGGGGAGGGATGAAAAACTGTTTTTT.

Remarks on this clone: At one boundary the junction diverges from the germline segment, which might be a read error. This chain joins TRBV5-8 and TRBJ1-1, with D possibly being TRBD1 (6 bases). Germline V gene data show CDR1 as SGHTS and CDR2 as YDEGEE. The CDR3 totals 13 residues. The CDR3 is CASSLNRDTGAFF. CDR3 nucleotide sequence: TGTGCCAGCAGCTTGAATCGGGACACTGGAGCTTTCTTT.

CDR3 amino acids: CASSRMGRGTTGELFF. Written as DNA, the CDR3 is TGTGCCAGCAGCCGGATGGGGAGGGGGACCACCGGGGAGCTGTTTTTT. V is TRBV7-8 and J is TRBJ2-2; D may be TRBD2 (7 bases). Looked up from germline, CDR1 is SGHVS and CDR2 is FQNEAQ. The CDR3 spans 16 residues. The V end lost 5 bases, the J end lost 4 bases, and 17 bases lay between the germline ends.

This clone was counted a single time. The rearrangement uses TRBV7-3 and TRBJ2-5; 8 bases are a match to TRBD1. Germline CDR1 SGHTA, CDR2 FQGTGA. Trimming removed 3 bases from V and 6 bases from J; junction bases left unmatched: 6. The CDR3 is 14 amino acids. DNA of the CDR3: TGTGCCAGCAGCTTGGAGACAGGGGCGAAGACCCAGTACTTC. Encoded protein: CASSLETGAKTQYF.